The 3 T cell receptor beta chains given below trace back to one sample, sequenced in a study of T cell changes during pregnancy in multiple sclerosis. The method was immunoSEQ multiplex PCR; TCRdb's version includes in-frame clones alone and lacks a portion of them. The sample lists about 8,500 clones; about 90% were seen once. The sample in question was CD8+ T cells from peripheral blood mononuclear cells, obtained in the first trimester of pregnancy. Source of these receptors: a female donor in good health, enrolled as a control in a pregnancy study.

The chain has TRBV29-1 and TRBJ1-2; D possibly corresponds to TRBD1 (5 bases). The CDR3 length is 14 residues. The germline V gene has CDR1 SQVTM and CDR2 ANQGSEA. The V and J ends lost 0 bases and 4 bases respectively, with 12 bases between them. This chain's CDR3 is CSVEEGDRSYGYTF. The CDR3 nucleotides read TGCAGCGTTGAAGAGGGCGACAGATCCTATGGCTACACCTTC.

This sequence joins TRBV27 and TRBJ1-1; no firm D call. CDR1 is MNHEY, CDR2 SMNVEV, per germline (reference sequence). Deletions cut 5 bases from V and 6 bases from J, with 10 bases between. This CDR3 is built from 12 residues. The CDR3 bases are TGTGCCAGCAGTGCTTGGGGAGCTGAAGCTTTCTTT. Amino acids: CASSAWGAEAFF.

The chain uses TRBV11-2 and TRBJ1-1; maybe TRBD1 (5 bases). Trimming cost V 0 bases and J 5 bases, with 19 bases left between them. The germline V gene has CDR1 SGHAT and CDR2 FQNNGV. The CDR3 length is 17 residues. CDR3 sequence reads: CASSLDQGLIKATEAFF. The CDR3 nucleotides are TGTGCCAGCAGCTTAGATCAGGGACTCATCAAAGCTACTGAAGCTTTCTTT. The full variable domain, in which reference TRBV11-2 and TRBJ1-1 provide the parts outside the CDR3, is EAGVAQSPRYKIIEKRQSVAFWCNPISGHATLYWYQQILGQGPKLLIQFQNNGVVDDSQLPKDRFSAERLKGVDSTLKIQPAKLEDSAVYLCASSLDQGLIKATEAFFGQGTRLTVV.